The present TCR beta chain was sequenced within a study of T-cell reconstitution after alpha-beta-depleted transplantation in children. V lost 1 base to trimming and J lost 9 bases; unmatched junction nucleotides: 9. The CDR3 runs to 16 residues. CDR1 and CDR2 from the germline V gene are SGHAT and FQNNGV. TCRbeta library construction was performed incorporating unique molecular identifiers. TCRdb re-analysed the PCR reads in MiXCR, keeping a single row per CDR3 protein. The sample includes some 260,000 distinct CDR3 sequences, under 30% seen only once; the top ten take about 5%. The sample holds a few counts of this clonotype.

This sequence was found in a female patient aged 2-9 years who had a stem cell transplant for congenital amegakaryocytic thrombocytopenia, so the T cells may come from the graft donor. The V gene is TRBV11-2, the J gene TRBJ2-1; TRBD2 matches 10 bases. The sequencing used PBMCs, mostly from graft donor cells, collected 360 days after TCRalphabeta/CD19-depleted stem cell transplant. The CDR3: CASSLVPSGSGGEQFF. The CDR3 nucleotides are TGTGCCAGCAGCTTAGTCCCTAGCGGGAGTGGGGGTGAGCAGTTCTTC.